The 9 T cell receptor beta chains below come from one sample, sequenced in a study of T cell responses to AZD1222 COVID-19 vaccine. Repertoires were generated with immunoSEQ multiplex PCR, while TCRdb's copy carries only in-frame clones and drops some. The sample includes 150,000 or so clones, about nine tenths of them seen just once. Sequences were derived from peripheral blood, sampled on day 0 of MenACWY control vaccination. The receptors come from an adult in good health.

CDR3 nucleotide sequence: TGCGCCAGCAGCCAAGATCGGGGGAGGAGAAACACCATATATTTT. It yields the protein CASSQDRGRRNTIYF. The genes are TRBV4-1 and TRBJ1-3; possible D gene TRBD1, 5 bases. With 0 bases removed from V and 5 bases from J, the gap between germline ends came to 11 bases. The CDR3 spans 15 residues. Germline values: CDR1 MGHRA, CDR2 YSYEKL.

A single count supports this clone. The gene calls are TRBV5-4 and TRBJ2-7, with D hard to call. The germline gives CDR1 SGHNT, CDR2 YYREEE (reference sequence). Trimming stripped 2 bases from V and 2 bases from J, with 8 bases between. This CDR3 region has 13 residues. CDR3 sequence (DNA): TGTGCCAGCAGCTTACCGGAGACCTACGAGCAGTACTTC. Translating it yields CASSLPETYEQYF. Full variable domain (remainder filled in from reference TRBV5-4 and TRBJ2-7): ETGVTQSPTHLIKTRGQQVTLRCSSQSGHNTVSWYQQALGQGPQFIFQYYREEENGRGNFPPRFSGLQFPNYSSELNVNALELDDSALYLCASSLPETYEQYFGPGTRLTVT.

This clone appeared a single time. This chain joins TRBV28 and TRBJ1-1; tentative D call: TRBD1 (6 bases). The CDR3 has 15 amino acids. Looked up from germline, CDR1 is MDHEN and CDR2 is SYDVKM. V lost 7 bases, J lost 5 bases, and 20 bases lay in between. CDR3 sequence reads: CASTNNGAGDTEAFF. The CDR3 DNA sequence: TGTGCCAGCACCAACAACGGGGCAGGGGATACTGAAGCTTTCTTT. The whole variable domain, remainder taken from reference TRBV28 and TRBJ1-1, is DVKVTQSSRYLVKRTGEKVFLECVQDMDHENMFWYRQDPGLGLRLIYFSYDVKMKEKGDIPEGYSVSREKKERFSLILESASTNQTSMYLCASTNNGAGDTEAFFGQGTRLTVV.

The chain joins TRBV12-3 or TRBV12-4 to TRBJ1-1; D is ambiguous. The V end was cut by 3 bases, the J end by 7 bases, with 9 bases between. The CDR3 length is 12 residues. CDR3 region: CASSFNPSEAFF. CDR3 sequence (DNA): TGTGCCAGCAGTTTCAACCCGAGTGAAGCTTTCTTT.

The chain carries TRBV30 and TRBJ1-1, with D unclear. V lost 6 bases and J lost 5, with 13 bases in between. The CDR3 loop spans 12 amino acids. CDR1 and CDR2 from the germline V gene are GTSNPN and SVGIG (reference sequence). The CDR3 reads CACFGVGTEAFF. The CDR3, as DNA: TGTGCCTGTTTTGGTGTAGGGACTGAAGCTTTCTTT.

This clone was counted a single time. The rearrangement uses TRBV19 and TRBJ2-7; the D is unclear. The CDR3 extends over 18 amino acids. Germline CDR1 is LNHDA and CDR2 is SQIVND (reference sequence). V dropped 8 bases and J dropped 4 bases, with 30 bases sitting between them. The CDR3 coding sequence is TGTGCCAGTTTTTCCGTCGAGCAGGCCACCCCCCTTTGTTACGAGCAGTACGTC. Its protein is CASFSVEQATPLCYEQYV.

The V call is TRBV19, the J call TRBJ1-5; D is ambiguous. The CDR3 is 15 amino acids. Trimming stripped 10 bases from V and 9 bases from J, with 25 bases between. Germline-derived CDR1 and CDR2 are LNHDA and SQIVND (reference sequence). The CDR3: CATRTGYEVRGPQHF. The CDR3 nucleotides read TGTGCCACCCGAACTGGGTATGAGGTCCGAGGGCCCCAGCATTTT.

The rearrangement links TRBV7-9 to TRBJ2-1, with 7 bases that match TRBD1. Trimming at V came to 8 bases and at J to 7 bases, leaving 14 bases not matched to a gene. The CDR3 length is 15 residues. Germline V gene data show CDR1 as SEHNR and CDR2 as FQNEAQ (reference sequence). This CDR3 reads CASLPGGSRLNEQFF. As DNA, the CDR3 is TGTGCCAGCCTCCCAGGGGGTTCAAGGCTGAATGAGCAGTTCTTC.

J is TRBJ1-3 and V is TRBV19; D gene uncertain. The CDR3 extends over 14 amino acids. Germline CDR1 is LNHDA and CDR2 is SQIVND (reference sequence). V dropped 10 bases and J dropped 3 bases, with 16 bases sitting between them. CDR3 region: CATTVVSGGNTIYF. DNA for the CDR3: TGTGCCACCACGGTAGTCAGCGGTGGAAACACCATATATTTT.